This T cell receptor (beta chain) was sequenced in a study of cytotoxic CD8 clonotypes in ibrutinib-treated CLL. Study-level information: On average, around 85,000 productive rearrangements and 260,000 or so productive templates per sample. Regarding the study as a whole: Samples from sustained-remission and progressing patients were taken at different times. Pretreatment clonality was elevated relative to age-matched healthy donors and paralleled circulating CD8+ T-cell counts.

Sequenced by immunoSEQ multiplex PCR; TCRdb stores in-frame clones only, minus some. The table records approximately 340,000 clones, roughly 67% of them present only once. Details on this clone: Its antigen is not known.

The material was PBMCs, obtained after 36 months of ibrutinib treatment. This clonotype originated in a human donor with chronic lymphocytic leukemia.

The CDR3 DNA reads TGTGCCAGCAGTGCGGGGGGCACTAATGAAAAACTGTTTTTT. This translates into CASSAGGTNEKLFF. The V and J genes are TRBV2 and TRBJ1-4; D may be TRBD1 (6 bases). Trimming pared 4 bases from V and 2 bases from J, leaving 8 bases between. Germline lookup yields CDR1 SNHLY and CDR2 FYNNEI. The CDR3 has 14 residues.